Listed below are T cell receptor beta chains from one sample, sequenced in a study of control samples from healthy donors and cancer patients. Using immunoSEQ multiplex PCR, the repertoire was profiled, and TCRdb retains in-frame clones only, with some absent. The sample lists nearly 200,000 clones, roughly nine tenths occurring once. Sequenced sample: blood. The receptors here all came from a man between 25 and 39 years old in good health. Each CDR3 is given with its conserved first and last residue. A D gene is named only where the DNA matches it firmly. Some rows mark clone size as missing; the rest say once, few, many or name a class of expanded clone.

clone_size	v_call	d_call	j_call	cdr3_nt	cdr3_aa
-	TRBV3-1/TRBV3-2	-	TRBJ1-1	TGTGCCAGCAGCCAAGTTTTCAGGGTTGGGGGGATGAACACTGAAGCTTTCTTT	CASSQVFRVGGMNTEAFF
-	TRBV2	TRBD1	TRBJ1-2	TGTGCCAGCAGTGGTCAGGGGGCTAACTATGGCTACACCTTC	CASSGQGANYGYTF
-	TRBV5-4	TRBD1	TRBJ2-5	TGTGCCAGCAGCTTGACAGGGGAAGAGACCCAGTACTTC	CASSLTGEETQYF
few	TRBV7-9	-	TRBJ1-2	TGTGCCAGCAGCCTGGGAGGGTATGGCTACACCTTC	CASSLGGYGYTF
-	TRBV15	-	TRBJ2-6	TGTGCCACCAGCAGTCCCGGGAGCCATTCCAGGTTGAAGGGGGCCAACGTCCTGACTTTC	CATSSPGSHSRLKGANVLTF
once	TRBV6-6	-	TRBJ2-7	TGTGCCAGCAGTCCCCAGGGGGGGTCTTCCGAGCAGTACTTC	CASSPQGGSSEQYF
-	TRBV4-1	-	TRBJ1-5	TGCGCCAGCAGCCAAGATGACGCAGCCGGTCAGCCCCAGCATTTT	CASSQDDAAGQPQHF
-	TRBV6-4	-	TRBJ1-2	TGTGCCAGCAGTTACCGCCAGGGTCAAGACCTGAACTATGGCTACACCTTC	CASSYRQGQDLNYGYTF
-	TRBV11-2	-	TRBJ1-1	TGTGCCAGCAGCTTAGGCCCAGGGAACACTGAAGCTTTCTTT	CASSLGPGNTEAFF
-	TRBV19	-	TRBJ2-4	TGTGCCAGTAGTATAGGAGGGGAACAGTACTTC	CASSIGGEQYF
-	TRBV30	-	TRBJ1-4	TGTGCCTGGAGTGTAGATGGGGTTAATGAAAAACTGTTTTTT	CAWSVDGVNEKLFF
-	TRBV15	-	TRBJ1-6	TGTGCCACCAGCACAGACGGACGGTATAATTCACCCCTCCACTTT	CATSTDGRYNSPLHF
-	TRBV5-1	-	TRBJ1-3	TGCGCCAGCAGCTTGGATGGGGGAAGGTCCGGAAACACCATATATTTT	CASSLDGGRSGNTIYF
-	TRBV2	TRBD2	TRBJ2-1	TGTGCCAGCAGAGAGCGGACTAGCGGCCCCTACAATGAGCAGTTCTTC	CASRERTSGPYNEQFF
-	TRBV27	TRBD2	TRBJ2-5	TGTGCCAGCAGCCGTAGGGAGGGAACCCAGTACTTC	CASSRREGTQYF
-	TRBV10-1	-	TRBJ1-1	TGCGCCAGCAGTGAGTCTCTTATTGTAGGGGATCCCGCTGAAGCTTTCTTT	CASSESLIVGDPAEAFF
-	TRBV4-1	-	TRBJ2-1	TGCGCCAGCAGCCAAGTAGGCGGGCAAGGGCAGTTCTTC	CASSQVGGQGQFF
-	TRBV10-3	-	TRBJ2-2	TGTGCCATCAGTGAGAACTCCGGGGAGCTGTTTTTT	CAISENSGELFF
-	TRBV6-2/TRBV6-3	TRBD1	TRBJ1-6	TGTGCCAGCAGCCGGGACAGGGGGAATGCCGGGCCCGCCCTCCACTTT	CASSRDRGNAGPALHF
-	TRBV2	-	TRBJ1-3	TGTGCCAGCAGTCCTGACAGGTACTCTGGAAACACCATATATTTT	CASSPDRYSGNTIYF